This entry is about one T cell receptor beta chain. This CDR3 spans 12 amino acids. V lost 9 bases and J lost 5, with 14 bases in between. Germline CDR1 ENHRY, CDR2 SYGVKD. The data are from a study of blood T cell repertoires in COVID-19. TCRdb's copy holds only in-frame clones and misses some; the assay was immunoSEQ multiplex PCR. The table includes around 300,000 clones, 87% detected once. Donors were grouped by their self-reported clinical history. The rearrangement links TRBV10-3 to TRBJ2-7; TRBD1 might be the D (8 bases). The sample was PBMCs or T cells enriched from blood (not recorded which). The receptor's source is a woman aged 30 to 39 who had recovered from COVID-19. The CDR3 spells CAITGGGDEQYF. Written as DNA, the CDR3 is TGTGCCATTACAGGGGGGGGAGACGAGCAGTACTTC.